The clone carrying this T cell receptor (beta chain) showed up many times. The antigen is not known. RNA transcripts were the template for amplifying TCR beta CDR3 regions. RT-PCR in the first round (using the HTBI primer set) targeted the TCR CDR3. Each CDR3 protein is one row after TCRdb ran MiXCR on the multiplex PCR reads. The sample lists hundreds of thousands of distinct CDR3 sequences; roughly 15% were seen once. These data come from a study of T cells in Graves' hyperthyroidism and ophthalmopathy. Study-level points and caveats: Median prediction lead before ophthalmopathy onset was about 6.5 months with the model. Within blood appeared most thyroid clonotypes that had expanded above 0.001.

Lactation, pregnancy, other autoimmune disease or uncontrolled infection excluded patients. The sequence was obtained from a woman aged 45-65 years with Graves' ophthalmopathy. Sequencing was performed on blood.

The CDR3 reads CASSWRPGEGKETQYF. The CDR3 nucleotides read TGTGCCAGCAGCTGGAGGCCCGGTGAAGGCAAAGAGACCCAGTACTTC. The V and J genes are TRBV11-2 and TRBJ2-5; TRBD2 is a possible D gene (5 bases). The CDR3 length is 16 residues. Germline loops: CDR1 SGHAT, CDR2 FQNNGV. Trimming stripped 4 bases from V and 3 bases from J, with 18 bases between. Based on the CDR3 plus reference TRBV11-2 and TRBJ2-5, the full variable domain is EAGVAQSPRYKIIEKRQSVAFWCNPISGHATLYWYQQILGQGPKLLIQFQNNGVVDDSQLPKDRFSAERLKGVDSTLKIQPAKLEDSAVYLCASSWRPGEGKETQYFGPGTRLLVL.